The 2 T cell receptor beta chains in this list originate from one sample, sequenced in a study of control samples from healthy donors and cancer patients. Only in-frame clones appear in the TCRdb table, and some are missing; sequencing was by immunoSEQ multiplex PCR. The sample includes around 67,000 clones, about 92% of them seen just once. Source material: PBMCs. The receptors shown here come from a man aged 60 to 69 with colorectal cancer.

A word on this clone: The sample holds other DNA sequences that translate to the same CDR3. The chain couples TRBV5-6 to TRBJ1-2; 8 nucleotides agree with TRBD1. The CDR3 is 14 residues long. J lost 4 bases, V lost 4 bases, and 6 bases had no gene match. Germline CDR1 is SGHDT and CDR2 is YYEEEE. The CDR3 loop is CASSVGQGAYGYTF. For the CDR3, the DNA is TGTGCCAGCAGCGTCGGACAGGGAGCCTATGGCTACACCTTC.

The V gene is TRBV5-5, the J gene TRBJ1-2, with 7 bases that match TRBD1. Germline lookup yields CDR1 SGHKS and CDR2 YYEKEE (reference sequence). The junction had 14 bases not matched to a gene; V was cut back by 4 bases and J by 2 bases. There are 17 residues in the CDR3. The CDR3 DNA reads TGTGCCAGCAGCGTTGTACCGGGGCAGGGGGGAAACTATGGCTACACCTTC. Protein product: CASSVVPGQGGNYGYTF.